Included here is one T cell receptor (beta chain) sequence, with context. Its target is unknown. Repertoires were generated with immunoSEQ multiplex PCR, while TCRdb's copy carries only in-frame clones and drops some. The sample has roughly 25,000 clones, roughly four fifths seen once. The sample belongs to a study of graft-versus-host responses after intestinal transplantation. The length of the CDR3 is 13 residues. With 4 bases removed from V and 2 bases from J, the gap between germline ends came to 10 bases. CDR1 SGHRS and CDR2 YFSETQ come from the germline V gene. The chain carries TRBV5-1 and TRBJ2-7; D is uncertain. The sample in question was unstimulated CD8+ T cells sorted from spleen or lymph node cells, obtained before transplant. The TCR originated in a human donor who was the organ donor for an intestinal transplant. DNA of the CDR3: TGCGCCAGCAGCCCGGTGGGCCCCTACGAGCAGTACTTC. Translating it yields CASSPVGPYEQYF.